What follows are 18 T cell receptor beta chains derived from one specimen sequenced in a study of chemoradiotherapy in HPV16-positive cancers. Data came from immunoSEQ multiplex PCR; TCRdb stores just in-frame clones and leaves some out. Of about 9,600 clones listed, about 80% are singletons. Sequencing used tumor tissue, obtained from a patient who underwent chemoradiotherapy. The receptor set was obtained from a human donor with HPV-associated anogenital cancer.

This chain links TRBV27 with TRBJ1-1; D not resolved. Germline V gives CDR1 MNHEY, CDR2 SMNVEV (reference sequence). The CDR3 is 14 amino acids. The V end was cut by 1 base, the J end by 2 bases, with 8 bases between. DNA of the CDR3: TGTGCCAGCAGTTTATATTATAGCAACACTGAAGCTTTCTTT. Its protein product is CASSLYYSNTEAFF.

The sample holds one count of this clone. This rearrangement joins TRBV18 to TRBJ1-1; D is unresolved. The germline V gene has CDR1 KGHSH and CDR2 LQKENI. The V end was cut by 2 bases, the J end by 1 base, with 11 bases between. CDR3 length: 15 residues. CDR3 residues: CASSPVRQPNTEAFF. CDR3 nucleotides: TGTGCCAGCTCACCAGTACGCCAGCCGAACACTGAAGCTTTCTTT.

The V gene is TRBV6-4, the J gene TRBJ2-1; 10 nucleotides agree with TRBD2. Germline V lookup: CDR1 MRHNA, CDR2 SNTAGT. The V segment lost 4 bases and the J segment 7 bases; nucleotides outside the gene matches: 7. CDR3 length: 15 amino acids. CDR3 DNA: TGTGCCAGCAGTGCCCTAGCGGGGGAGGGAAATGAGCAGTTCTTC. Translating gives CASSALAGEGNEQFF.

This chain uses TRBV5-4 with TRBJ1-1; D call uncertain. The CDR3 runs 13 residues. From germline, CDR1 is SGHNT and CDR2 YYREEE (reference sequence). V was shortened by 2 bases and J by 1 base, with 6 bases between the two germline ends. CDR3 nucleotide sequence: TGTGCCAGCAGCTTATGGGGGAACACTGAAGCTTTCTTT. Its translation: CASSLWGNTEAFF. The full variable domain, its missing parts supplied by reference TRBV5-4 and TRBJ1-1, is ETGVTQSPTHLIKTRGQQVTLRCSSQSGHNTVSWYQQALGQGPQFIFQYYREEENGRGNFPPRFSGLQFPNYSSELNVNALELDDSALYLCASSLWGNTEAFFGQGTRLTVV.

This rearrangement joins TRBV5-5 to TRBJ2-3; 10 bases align to TRBD2. The germline V gene encodes CDR1 SGHKS and CDR2 YYEKEE (reference sequence). CDR3 length: 16 amino acids. After removal of 0 bases from V and 2 bases from J, the junction contained 3 bases not matched to a gene. CDR3 sequence (DNA): TGTGCCAGCAGCTTGGAAGGGACTAGCGCCACAGATACGCAGTATTTT. Translated, it gives CASSLEGTSATDTQYF.

This clone appeared a few times. This CDR3 is CASSAGRGQPQHF. The CDR3 DNA follows: TGTGCCAGCAGCGCTGGACGGGGTCAGCCCCAGCATTTT. The rearrangement links TRBV5-4 to TRBJ1-5; D is unresolved. V gave up 4 bases and J gave up 6 bases, with 11 bases separating them. The CDR3 length is 13 residues. CDR1 SGHNT and CDR2 YYREEE come from the germline V gene (reference sequence).

The J gene is TRBJ2-5, the V gene TRBV4-1; 8 nucleotides align to TRBD2. V was pared by 1 base and J by 1 base, with 8 bases of the junction left unmatched. CDR3 length equals 17 residues. Germline V gene lookup returns CDR1 MGHRA and CDR2 YSYEKL. The CDR3 is CASSQVGAGLAQETQYF. The CDR3 DNA reads as TGCGCCAGCAGCCAAGTGGGGGCCGGACTAGCCCAAGAGACCCAGTACTTC.

This clone was counted once. The chain combines TRBV29-1 with TRBJ1-2; D not resolved. Germline CDR1 and CDR2: SQVTM and ANQGSEA. This CDR3 spans 14 amino acids. The V end was cut by 0 bases, the J end by 7 bases, with 15 bases between. The CDR3 region is CSVEEFGGIGGYTF. The DNA for the CDR3 is TGCAGCGTTGAAGAGTTTGGAGGGATTGGTGGCTACACCTTC.

This chain joins TRBV29-1 and TRBJ2-1; possible D gene TRBD1, 5 bases. Germline loops: CDR1 SQVTM, CDR2 ANQGSEA. V was clipped by 5 bases and J by 7 bases, with 12 bases between them. The length of the CDR3 is 12 residues. The CDR3 loop reads CSVFQGGNEQFF. The CDR3 coding sequence is TGCAGCGTTTTCCAGGGTGGGAATGAGCAGTTCTTC.

The chain is built from TRBV7-2 and TRBJ1-4; perhaps TRBD1 as D (5 bases). The germline gives CDR1 SGHTA, CDR2 FQGNSA. The CDR3 has 16 amino acids. V was pared by 0 bases and J by 6 bases, with 14 bases between. The CDR3 nucleotides read TGTGCCAGCAGCTTAGCGCACGACAGTCGGTATGAAAAACTGTTTTTT. Its translation is CASSLAHDSRYEKLFF.

The chain links TRBV6-1 to TRBJ1-5; no clear D. The CDR3 totals 14 residues. V was trimmed by 10 bases and J by 1 base, leaving 14 bases between them. Germline-derived CDR1 and CDR2 are MNHNS and SASEGT. The CDR3 spells CATSGRRSNQPQHF. The CDR3 region has the DNA TGTGCCACCAGCGGGCGGAGAAGCAATCAGCCCCAGCATTTT.

This chain uses TRBV6-5 with TRBJ1-2; possibly TRBD1 for D (5 bases). This CDR3 comprises 15 residues. V lost 0 bases to trimming and J lost 7 bases, with 15 bases between them. The germline V gene has CDR1 MNHEY and CDR2 SVGAGI. The DNA of the CDR3 is TGTGCCAGCAGTTACTCGGGGGTCGGGGAAAGTGGCTACACCTTC. Translation: CASSYSGVGESGYTF.

The V call is TRBV19, the J call TRBJ2-2; D is unclear. Trimming shortened V by 5 bases and J by 2 bases, and 6 bases separated the two germline ends. Germline values: CDR1 LNHDA, CDR2 SQIVND (reference sequence). The CDR3 totals 13 residues. CDR3 loop: CASSYSNTGELFF. The CDR3 DNA is TGTGCCAGTAGTTACAGTAACACCGGGGAGCTGTTTTTT.

The V call is TRBV28, the J call TRBJ1-1; TRBD1 might be the D (6 bases). V was shortened by 6 bases and J by 1 base, with 12 bases between the two germline ends. This CDR3 has 14 amino acids. Germline values: CDR1 MDHEN, CDR2 SYDVKM. DNA for the CDR3: TGTGCCAGCAGCGCACCGACAGGGAACACTGAAGCTTTCTTT. The encoded protein is CASSAPTGNTEAFF.

The chain joins TRBV18 to TRBJ1-2; D remains unclear. Trimming shortened V by 1 base and J by 2 bases, and 11 bases separated the two germline ends. Germline assignment: CDR1 KGHSH and CDR2 LQKENI. CDR3 length equals 15 residues. The CDR3 coding sequence is TGTGCCAGCTCACCACAGGCGAACCTGAACTATGGCTACACCTTC. Protein product: CASSPQANLNYGYTF.

The chain carries TRBV5-4 and TRBJ2-5, with 8 bases that match TRBD2. CDR3 length: 14 amino acids. Germline V gene sequence: CDR1 SGHNT, CDR2 YYREEE (reference sequence). Losses at the gene ends were 3 bases for V and 5 bases for J; bases not matched to a gene: 6. The CDR3 coding sequence is TGTGCCAGCAGCTCGCCGGGAGGGGATGAGACCCAGTACTTC. It yields the protein CASSSPGGDETQYF.

This clone was seen once. The chain joins TRBV30 to TRBJ2-2; 9 positions agree with TRBD1. The germline V gene encodes CDR1 GTSNPN and CDR2 SVGIG (reference sequence). V trimming: 4 bases; J trimming: 3 bases; junction bases outside the gene matches: 6. CDR3 size: 15 residues. The CDR3: CAWKFRDRDTGELFF. CDR3 in DNA: TGTGCCTGGAAATTCCGGGACAGGGACACCGGGGAGCTGTTTTTT.

This chain joins TRBV6-1 and TRBJ1-5; 12 bases fit TRBD1. Germline CDR1 and CDR2: MNHNS and SASEGT. V dropped 6 bases and J dropped 5; count of bases not matched to a gene: 2. The CDR3 contains 14 residues. The chain's CDR3 is CASRGTGGYQPQHF. CDR3 in DNA: TGTGCCAGCAGGGGGACAGGGGGCTATCAGCCCCAGCATTTT.